These 31 T cell receptor beta chains originate from one sample sequenced in a study of T cells in Graves' hyperthyroidism and ophthalmopathy. From RNA transcripts, TCR beta CDR3 regions were amplified. A set of HTBI primers served as the primers for a first-round RT-PCR of the TCR CDR3. TCRdb ran MiXCR on the multiplex PCR reads and lists one entry per CDR3 protein. The sample lists 600,000 or so distinct CDR3 sequences, 12% to 15% occurring once. Sequencing was carried out using blood. The receptors come from a woman aged 18-29 years with Graves' ophthalmopathy.

The chain uses TRBV24-1 and TRBJ2-7; 11 bases fit TRBD1. Germline V gene lookup returns CDR1 KGHDR and CDR2 SFDVKD. Trimming took 4 bases from V and 6 from J; bases not matched to a gene: 7. This CDR3 has 15 amino acids. CDR3 loop: CATSDSGTGGFEQYF. The CDR3 DNA is TGTGCCACCAGTGACTCCGGGACAGGGGGGTTCGAGCAGTACTTC.

This clonotype was seen a few times. The V and J genes are TRBV9 and TRBJ2-1; 8 bases align to TRBD2. V shed 4 bases, J shed 6 bases, and the junction held 9 bases outside the gene matches. In germline, CDR1 is SGDLS, CDR2 YYNGEE. This CDR3 is 15 amino acids long. CDR3 DNA: TGTGCCAGCAGCATCCAGCGGGAGAGTCTCAATGAGCAGTTCTTC. It translates to CASSIQRESLNEQFF.

This clonotype was seen ten or more times. The chain carries TRBV12-3 or TRBV12-4 and TRBJ1-1; 10 bases map to TRBD1. V was clipped by 6 bases and J by 1 base; unmatched bases: 8. The CDR3 sequence is 16 residues long. The CDR3 nucleotides are TGTGCCAGCAGAACGGAAAGACAGGGGGCGAACACTGAAGCTTTCTTT. This gives the protein CASRTERQGANTEAFF.

The sample holds one count of this clonotype. The germline gene is not matched at one end of the junction; a read error may be the cause. CDR3 in amino acids: CASSTGTGTDTQCF. In nucleotides, the CDR3 is TGTGCCAGCAGCACCGGGACGGGTACAGATACGCAGTGTTTT. The gene calls are TRBV7-3 and TRBJ2-3; either TRBD1 or TRBD2 may supply D (5 bases each). CDR1 and CDR2 from the germline V gene are SGHTA and FQGTGA. The CDR3 length is 14 residues.

This clonotype was counted only a few times. This sequence joins TRBV13 and TRBJ2-6; 8 positions agree with TRBD2. CDR3 length equals 14 residues. Germline V lookup: CDR1 PRHDT, CDR2 FYEKMQ (reference sequence). V gave up 8 bases and J gave up 4 bases; unmatched junction bases: 4. The CDR3 DNA follows: TGTGCCAGCGCGGGAGGTTCAGGGGCCAACGTCCTGACTTTC. This codes for CASAGGSGANVLTF.

This clonotype was counted ten times or more. This chain joins TRBV29-1 and TRBJ2-7, with 9 bases identical to TRBD1. V shed 5 bases and J 4 bases; nucleotides not matched to a gene: 6. Germline loops: CDR1 SQVTM, CDR2 ANQGSEA. This CDR3 spans 13 amino acids. CDR3 DNA: TGCAGCGTTTCGCGGGACAGGGAGTACGAGCAGTACTTC. It codes for CSVSRDREYEQYF.

V gene TRBV15 combines with J gene TRBJ2-7; the match to TRBD1 covers 9 bases. CDR1 is LNHNV, CDR2 YYDKDF, per germline (reference sequence). The V gene end was trimmed by 6 bases and the J gene end by 7 bases; junction bases not matched to a gene: 4. The CDR3 is 12 residues long. The CDR3 DNA is TGTGCCACCAGTACCGGGACAGGGGAGCAGTACTTC. Protein: CATSTGTGEQYF. Full variable domain (missing parts from reference TRBV15 and TRBJ2-7): DAMVIQNPRYQVTQFGKPVTLSCSQTLNHNVMYWYQQKSSQAPKLLFHYYDKDFNNEADTPDNFQSRRPNTSFCFLDIRSPGLGDTAMYLCATSTGTGEQYFGPGTRLTVT.

This clonotype was observed at least ten times. The CDR3 nucleotides are TGTGCCAGCTCCTTTTTGGGGGACCTAAAGTCCCACGAGCAGTACTTC. Translated, it gives CASSFLGDLKSHEQYF. The chain couples TRBV28 to TRBJ2-7; D is perhaps TRBD1 or TRBD2 (5 bases each). Germline assignment: CDR1 MDHEN and CDR2 SYDVKM. Trimming took 8 bases from V and 5 from J, leaving 25 bases between them. The CDR3 sequence is 16 residues long.

This clonotype was observed a handful of times. A single base separates this from a much larger clone, so it may be a read error. V and J are TRBV6-2 or TRBV6-3 and TRBJ2-1; D might be TRBD1 or TRBD2, each matching 5 bases. This CDR3 comprises 14 residues. CDR1 is MNHEY, CDR2 SVGEGT, per germline. DNA for the CDR3: TGTGCCAGCAGTTGGGACGTCTTGGGGAATGAGCAGCTCTTC. It is translated as CASSWDVLGNEQLF.

This clonotype was observed at least ten times. The chain uses TRBV12-3 or TRBV12-4 and TRBJ2-4; 8 positions agree with TRBD1. V lost 6 bases and J lost 6; bases outside the gene matches: 7. The length of the CDR3 is 14 residues. For the CDR3, the DNA is TGTGCCAGCAGCATCCCCGGACAGGGAAACATTCAGTACTTC. The encoded protein is CASSIPGQGNIQYF.

The V call is TRBV20-1, the J call TRBJ2-5; 7 bases line up with TRBD2. The germline V gene has CDR1 DFQATT and CDR2 SNEGSKA (reference sequence). V lost 3 bases, J lost 1 base, and 8 bases stayed unmatched. CDR3 size: 15 residues. CDR3 residues: CSARGGVGSQETQYF. CDR3 in DNA: TGCAGTGCTAGGGGGGGGGTAGGGAGCCAAGAGACCCAGTACTTC.

This clonotype was detected many times. This chain links TRBV2 with TRBJ2-2, with D unclear. Trimming took off 2 bases at V and 5 bases at J, with 12 bases between the two ends. Looked up from germline, CDR1 is SNHLY and CDR2 is FYNNEI. This CDR3 has 15 amino acids. The CDR3, as DNA: TGTGCCAGCAGTGAAAATGTACTGGGAACCGGGGAGCTGTTTTTT. Translation gives CASSENVLGTGELFF.

This clonotype was counted once. This clone may be a read error of a much larger clone one base away. The genes are TRBV20-1 and TRBJ1-2; D gene unclear. Germline V gene data show CDR1 as DFQATT and CDR2 as SNEGSKA (reference sequence). Trimming removed 5 bases from V and 3 bases from J, with 19 bases in between. CDR3 length equals 15 residues. The DNA for the CDR3 is TGCAGTGCTCAGGTCCCCCAGGCTATTCACTATGGCTACACCTTC. Its translation is CSAQVPQAIHYGYTF.

This clonotype was detected ten times or more. The J gene is TRBJ1-2, the V gene TRBV28, with 9 bases matching TRBD1. The CDR3 runs to 13 residues. V gave up 6 bases and J gave up 6 bases; unmatched junction bases: 5. Germline V lookup: CDR1 MDHEN, CDR2 SYDVKM. Written as DNA, the CDR3 is TGTGCCAGCAGACCGGGACAGGGCGATGGCTACACCTTC. Its translation is CASRPGQGDGYTF.

Many counts were recorded for this clonotype. V is TRBV28 and J is TRBJ1-5; D perhaps matches TRBD1 (5 bases). Trimming left V 4 bases short and J 3 bases short, with 16 bases between. The CDR3 has 16 residues. CDR1 and CDR2 (germline): MDHEN, SYDVKM. The CDR3 DNA follows: TGTGCCAGCAGTTATGCGGGGGGTGGTAACAATCAGCCCCAGCATTTT. It yields the protein CASSYAGGGNNQPQHF.

This clonotype occurred many times. The chain uses TRBV6-1 and TRBJ1-5, with D unresolved. This CDR3 has 16 amino acids. CDR1 and CDR2 (germline): MNHNS, SASEGT. Trimming pared 4 bases from V and 0 bases from J, leaving 13 bases between. In nucleotides, the CDR3 is TGTGCCAGCAGTGCTCGGAGGAGGAATAGCAATCAGCCCCAGCATTTT. This encodes CASSARRRNSNQPQHF.

At least ten counts were recorded for this clonotype. The rearrangement links TRBV28 to TRBJ1-1; 10 bases align to TRBD1. Per the germline V gene, CDR1 is MDHEN and CDR2 is SYDVKM. CDR3 length: 18 amino acids. V gave up 10 bases and J gave up 3 bases; unmatched junction bases: 20. The CDR3 nucleotides read TGTGCCAACCCCGGGACAGGGGCCCCCGGGACGGCCCACACTGAAGCTTTCTTT. Its protein product is CANPGTGAPGTAHTEAFF. Full variable domain (outside the CDR3, taken from reference TRBV28 and TRBJ1-1): DVKVTQSSRYLVKRTGEKVFLECVQDMDHENMFWYRQDPGLGLRLIYFSYDVKMKEKGDIPEGYSVSREKKERFSLILESASTNQTSMYLCANPGTGAPGTAHTEAFFGQGTRLTVV.

This clonotype appeared many times. The rearrangement uses TRBV7-2 and TRBJ2-7, with a weak D call TRBD1 (6 bases). V lost 3 bases, J lost 5 bases, and 17 bases lay in between. Germline V gene data show CDR1 as SGHTA and CDR2 as FQGNSA. The CDR3 length is 15 residues. The CDR3 loop is CASSLNMGALNEQYF. The CDR3, as DNA: TGTGCCAGCAGCTTGAACATGGGGGCGCTCAACGAGCAGTACTTC.

A remark on this clonotype: This could be a read error, since a much larger clone is one nucleotide away. The chain links TRBV10-3 to TRBJ2-3, with TRBD2 matching over 8 bases. Germline V gives CDR1 ENHRY, CDR2 SYGVKD. Unmatched junction bases numbered 0, after V lost 0 bases and J lost 4 bases. The CDR3 sequence is 14 residues long. CDR3 DNA: TGTGCCATCAGTGAGTCAGCGGGGGCAGATACGCAGTATTTT. It yields the protein CAISESAGADTQYF.

This clonotype was detected many times. V is TRBV2 and J is TRBJ2-1; D gene ambiguous. This CDR3 has 15 amino acids. Trimming cost V 2 bases and J 10 bases, with 18 bases left between them. The germline CDR1 and CDR2 sequences are SNHLY and FYNNEI. The CDR3 DNA follows: TGTGCCAGCAGTGAACTGGAAATTGGACCGAGAGAGCAGTTCTTC. Its protein product is CASSELEIGPREQFF.

This clonotype was seen many times. Here the CDR3 reads CSAQGSSYEQYF. The CDR3 DNA reads TGCAGCGCGCAGGGGAGCTCCTACGAGCAGTACTTC. The genes are TRBV29-1 and TRBJ2-7; possible D gene TRBD1, 6 bases. The CDR3 contains 12 residues. In germline, CDR1 is SQVTM, CDR2 ANQGSEA. The V gene lost 7 bases and the J gene lost 0 bases, with 10 bases spanning the gap.

This clonotype was seen at least ten times. The V call is TRBV12-3 or TRBV12-4, the J call TRBJ1-3; no clear D gene. The V end was cut by 6 bases, the J end by 9 bases, with 21 bases between. This CDR3 has 15 amino acids. CDR3 nucleotides: TGTGCCAGCAGCTTCCACGTTGGCCTGGATCCCACCATATATTTT. Its protein product is CASSFHVGLDPTIYF.

The sample holds many counts of this clonotype. The chain is built from TRBV27 and TRBJ2-7; D possibly uses TRBD1 or TRBD2 (6 bases each). V was trimmed by 5 bases and J by 0 bases, leaving 20 bases between them. Germline V gene sequence: CDR1 MNHEY, CDR2 SMNVEV (reference sequence). The CDR3 spans 17 residues. The CDR3 nucleotides are TGTGCCAGCAGTCCCTACACTCTGGGGGGCGCCTCCTACGAGCAGTACTTC. Translated: CASSPYTLGGASYEQYF.

A few counts support this clonotype. V usage is TRBV27 and J usage is TRBJ1-5; D gene uncertain. V dropped 5 bases and J dropped 0 bases, with 5 bases sitting between them. The CDR3 spans 13 residues. CDR1 and CDR2 (germline): MNHEY, SMNVEV (reference sequence). The CDR3 nucleotides read TGTGCCAGCAGTCCATTTAGCAATCAGCCCCAGCATTTT. Encoded protein: CASSPFSNQPQHF.

In its sample, this clonotype was seen many times. The gene calls are TRBV6-1 and TRBJ2-1; 12 bases line up with TRBD2. J gave up 6 bases and V 5 bases, and 8 bases lay outside the gene matches. This CDR3 region has 16 residues. Germline assignment: CDR1 MNHNS and CDR2 SASEGT. For the CDR3, the DNA is TGTGCCAGCAGTTCGTTGGGACTAGCGGGCCCCAATGAGCAGTTCTTC. It is translated as CASSSLGLAGPNEQFF.

This clonotype was counted at least ten times. This chain joins TRBV6-1 and TRBJ2-3; TRBD1 aligns across 8 bases. V lost 6 bases and J lost 2; bases outside the gene matches: 16. The CDR3 runs to 18 residues. Germline CDR1 reads MNHNS; CDR2 reads SASEGT. In DNA form, the CDR3 reads TGTGCCAGCAGCAAAGGGACAGGCTTGGGTTTAGACACAGATACGCAGTATTTT. Its translation is CASSKGTGLGLDTDTQYF.

The gene calls are TRBV12-3 or TRBV12-4 and TRBJ2-5; 7 positions match TRBD2. The CDR3 sequence is 14 residues long. V dropped 6 bases and J dropped 4; count of bases not matched to a gene: 8. CDR3 in amino acids: CASRQAGVRETQYF. The CDR3 bases are TGTGCCAGCAGACAGGCGGGAGTTCGAGAGACCCAGTACTTC.

The rearrangement links TRBV4-1 to TRBJ1-1; D may be TRBD1 (6 bases). CDR3 length: 15 amino acids. The V end was cut by 1 base, the J end by 0 bases, with 9 bases between. Germline V CDR1 and CDR2: MGHRA, YSYEKL. CDR3 coding DNA: TGCGCCAGCAGCCAAGGCAAGGGGGTGAACACTGAAGCTTTCTTT. Encoded protein: CASSQGKGVNTEAFF.

This clonotype has at least ten counts. The chain has TRBV7-2 and TRBJ2-1; perhaps TRBD2 as D (5 bases). Germline values: CDR1 SGHTA, CDR2 FQGNSA. V lost 1 base, J lost 2 bases, and 12 bases lay in between. This CDR3 contains 16 residues. CDR3 protein: CASSLGRVEPYNEQFF. CDR3 DNA sequence: TGTGCCAGCAGCTTAGGGCGGGTGGAACCCTACAATGAGCAGTTCTTC.

This chain links TRBV7-3 with TRBJ2-1; D unclear. V dropped 2 bases and J dropped 0 bases, with 11 bases sitting between them. The CDR3 contains 16 residues. Germline lookup yields CDR1 SGHTA and CDR2 FQGTGA. The CDR3, as DNA: TGTGCCAGCAGCTTATTCGCAGGATTCTCCTACAATGAGCAGTTCTTC. Translated, it gives CASSLFAGFSYNEQFF.

The chain links TRBV24-1 to TRBJ2-5, with TRBD1 as a possible D gene (6 bases). V was clipped by 2 bases and J by 2 bases, with 17 bases between them. The germline V gene has CDR1 KGHDR and CDR2 SFDVKD. This CDR3 spans 17 amino acids. The CDR3 sequence is CATSDSAGVWGQETQYF. The CDR3 DNA sequence: TGTGCCACCAGTGATTCTGCAGGGGTATGGGGGCAAGAGACCCAGTACTTC.